This TCR beta chain was identified in a study of patients and donors after allogeneic stem cell transplantation. This clonotype was observed a few times. TCRdb processed the RT-PCR reads anew with MiXCR; each CDR3 protein has one entry. The table shows almost 90,000 distinct CDR3 sequences, with 5% occurring only once. V was clipped by 7 bases and J by 8 bases; unmatched bases: 11. Germline CDR1 is SGHDT and CDR2 is YYEEEE. The CDR3 totals 14 residues. Sequences were obtained from blood, either unsorted or a sorted T cell fraction (not recorded which). J is TRBJ1-4 and V is TRBV5-6, with TRBD1 matching over 7 bases. This receptor was taken from a human donor who was either an allogeneic HSCT recipient or a stem cell or donor lymphocyte infusion donor (not recorded which). It is not recorded whose cells these are; they may come from a transplant donor. The CDR3 nucleotides are TGTGCCAGCGGCCTACAGGGGTCGGGAGAAAAACTGTTTTTT. As protein: CASGLQGSGEKLFF. The entire variable domain, with the rest obtained from reference TRBV5-6 and TRBJ1-4, is as follows: DAGVTQSPTHLIKTRGQQVTLRCSPKSGHDTVSWYQQALGQGPQFIFQYYEEEERQRGNFPDRFSGHQFPNYSSELNVNALLLGDSALYLCASGLQGSGEKLFFGSGTQLSVL.